Below, one T cell receptor (beta chain) is given with its context. Its antigen is as yet unknown. This record comes from a study of PD-1 blockade in classical Hodgkin lymphoma. Study-level findings and limits: Before treatment, TCR diversity in newly diagnosed patients was reportedly lower than in healthy donors. CD4+ TCR diversity climbed significantly by C4D1, unlike CD8+ TCR diversity.

As to time point: cycle 4 day 1 (C4D1), after more than 5 weeks of nivolumab. All the patients suffered relapse after autologous stem cell transplantation, and brentuximab vedotin exposure differed. TCRdb's table, derived via immunoSEQ multiplex PCR, lists solely in-frame clones and lacks some. The sample holds roughly 100,000 clones, approximately 94% seen once. Trimming removed 3 bases at V and 0 bases at J, with 12 bases between. The germline V gene encodes CDR1 SGHRS and CDR2 YFSETQ. There are 15 residues in the CDR3. Sequencing was performed on peripheral blood mononuclear cells (PBMCs), taken before the fourth cycle of nivolumab. The receptor was isolated from a human donor with classical Hodgkin lymphoma. The rearrangement uses TRBV5-1 and TRBJ1-1, with unresolved D. CDR3 region: CASSSLQSLNTEAFF. The CDR3 nucleotides read TGCGCCAGCAGCTCCCTCCAATCCCTGAACACTGAAGCTTTCTTT.